The next 3 T cell receptor beta chains were all read from a single sample in a study of cytomegalovirus exposure and HLA in healthy donors. Libraries were prepared by immunoSEQ multiplex PCR; TCRdb keeps only in-frame clonotypes and omits some of them. The table includes 100,000 to 150,000 clones, 90% to 95% detected once. Sequencing was carried out using PBMCs. The source is a woman younger than 30 in good health and CMV-seronegative.

The chain employs TRBV10-3 and TRBJ2-3; 9 bases align to TRBD2. Germline V CDR1 and CDR2: ENHRY, SYGVKD. CDR3 length equals 17 residues. With 1 base clipped from V and 0 bases from J, the junction kept 5 bases outside the gene matches. The chain's CDR3 is CAISEYISGGSTDTQYF. The DNA of the CDR3 is TGTGCCATCAGTGAGTATATTAGCGGGGGAAGCACAGATACGCAGTATTTT.

This chain connects TRBV10-3 to TRBJ1-1; 7 bases agree with TRBD1. CDR1 and CDR2 from the germline V gene are ENHRY and SYGVKD. The CDR3 has 12 amino acids. Trimming at V came to 10 bases and at J to 5 bases, leaving 7 bases not matched to a gene. In nucleotides, the CDR3 is TGTGCCACCCGACAGGGATATACTGAAGCTTTCTTT. This encodes CATRQGYTEAFF.

The chain has TRBV14 and TRBJ1-1, with 7 bases identical to TRBD1. Germline assignment: CDR1 SGHDN and CDR2 FVKESK. This CDR3 region has 14 residues. After removal of 0 bases from V and 9 bases from J, the junction contained 7 bases not matched to a gene. The CDR3 sequence: CASSQDRTGPKAFF. The CDR3 DNA reads TGTGCCAGCAGCCAAGATAGGACAGGTCCTAAAGCTTTCTTT.